The clone carrying this T cell receptor (beta chain) was counted only a few times. One entry per CDR3 protein results from TCRdb running MiXCR on the RT-PCR reads. This sample carries around 160,000 distinct CDR3 sequences, 25% to 35% of them seen once, and the ten largest clones take about 3%. This entry comes from a study of patients and donors after allogeneic stem cell transplantation. Sequencing used blood, either unsorted or a sorted T cell fraction (not recorded which). The origin of this receptor is a human donor who was either an allogeneic HSCT recipient or a stem cell or donor lymphocyte infusion donor (not recorded which). It is not recorded whose cells these are; they may come from a transplant donor.

The chain's CDR3 is CSGGDSGTNEKLFF. DNA for the CDR3: TGCAGTGGCGGGGACAGCGGAACTAATGAAAAACTGTTTTTT. J is TRBJ1-4 and V is TRBV20-1; the match to TRBD1 covers 7 bases. The CDR3 is 14 residues long. J gave up 1 base and V 7 bases, and 6 bases lay outside the gene matches. Germline-derived CDR1 and CDR2 are DFQATT and SNEGSKA (reference sequence).